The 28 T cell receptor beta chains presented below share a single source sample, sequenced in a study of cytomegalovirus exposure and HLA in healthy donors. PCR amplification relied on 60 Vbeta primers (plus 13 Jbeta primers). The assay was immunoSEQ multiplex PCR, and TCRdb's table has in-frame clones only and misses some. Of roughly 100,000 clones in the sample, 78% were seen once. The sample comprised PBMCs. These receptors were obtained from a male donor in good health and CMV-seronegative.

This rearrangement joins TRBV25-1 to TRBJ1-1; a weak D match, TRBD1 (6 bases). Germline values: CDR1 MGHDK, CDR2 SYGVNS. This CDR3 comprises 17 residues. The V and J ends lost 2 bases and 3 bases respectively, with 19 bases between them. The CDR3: CASSEIRAGAFDTEAFF. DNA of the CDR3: TGTGCCAGCAGTGAAATTCGGGCAGGGGCATTTGACACTGAAGCTTTCTTT.

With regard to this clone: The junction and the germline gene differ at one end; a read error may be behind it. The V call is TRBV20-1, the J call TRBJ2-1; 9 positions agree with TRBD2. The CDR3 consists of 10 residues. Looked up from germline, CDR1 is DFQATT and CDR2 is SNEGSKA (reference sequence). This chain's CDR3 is CSARSSGTIF. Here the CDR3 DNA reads TGCAGTGCTAGATCTAGCGGGACGATCTTC.

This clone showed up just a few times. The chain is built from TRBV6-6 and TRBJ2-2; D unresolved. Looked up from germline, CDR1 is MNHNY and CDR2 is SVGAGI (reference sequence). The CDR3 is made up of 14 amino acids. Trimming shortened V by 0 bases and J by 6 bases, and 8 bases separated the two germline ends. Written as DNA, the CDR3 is TGTGCCAGCAGTTACTCGACTGTTGCCGGGGAGCTGTTTTTT. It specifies CASSYSTVAGELFF.

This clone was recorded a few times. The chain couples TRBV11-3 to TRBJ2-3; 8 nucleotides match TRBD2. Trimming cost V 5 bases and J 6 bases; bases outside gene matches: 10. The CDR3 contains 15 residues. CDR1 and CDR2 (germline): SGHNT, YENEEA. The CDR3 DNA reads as TGTGCCAGCAGCCCAACTAGCGGAGGGTCTGATACGCAGTATTTT. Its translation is CASSPTSGGSDTQYF.

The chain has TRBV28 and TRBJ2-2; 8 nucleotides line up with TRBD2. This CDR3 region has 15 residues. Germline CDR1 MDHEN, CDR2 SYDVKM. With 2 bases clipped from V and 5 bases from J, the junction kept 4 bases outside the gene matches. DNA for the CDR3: TGTGCCAGCAGTTTACATGGCGGGAGGACCGGGGAGCTGTTTTTT. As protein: CASSLHGGRTGELFF.

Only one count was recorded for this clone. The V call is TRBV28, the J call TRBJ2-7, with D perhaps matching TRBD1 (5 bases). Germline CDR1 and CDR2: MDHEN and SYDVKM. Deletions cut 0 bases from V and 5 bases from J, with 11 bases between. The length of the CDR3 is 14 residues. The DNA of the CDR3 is TGTGCCAGCAGTTTATGGGGTCAGGGCAACGAGCAGTACTTC. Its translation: CASSLWGQGNEQYF.

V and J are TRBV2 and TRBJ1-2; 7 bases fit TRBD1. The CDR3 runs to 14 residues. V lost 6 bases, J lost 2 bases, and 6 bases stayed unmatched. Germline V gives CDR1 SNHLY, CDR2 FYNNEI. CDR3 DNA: TGTGCCAGCAGCACAGGGGAGACAAACTATGGCTACACCTTC. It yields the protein CASSTGETNYGYTF. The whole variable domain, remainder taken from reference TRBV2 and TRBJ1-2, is EPEVTQTPSHQVTQMGQEVILRCVPISNHLYFYWYRQILGQKVEFLVSFYNNEISEKSEIFDDQFSVERPDGSNFTLKIRSTKLEDSAMYFCASSTGETNYGYTFGSGTRLTVV.

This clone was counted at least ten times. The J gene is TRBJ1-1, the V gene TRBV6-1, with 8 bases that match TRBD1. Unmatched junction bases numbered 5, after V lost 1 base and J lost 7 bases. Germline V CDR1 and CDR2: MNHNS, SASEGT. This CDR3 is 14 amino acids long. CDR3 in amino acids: CASSEGQGADEAFF. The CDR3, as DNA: TGTGCCAGCAGTGAAGGGCAGGGGGCAGATGAAGCTTTCTTT.

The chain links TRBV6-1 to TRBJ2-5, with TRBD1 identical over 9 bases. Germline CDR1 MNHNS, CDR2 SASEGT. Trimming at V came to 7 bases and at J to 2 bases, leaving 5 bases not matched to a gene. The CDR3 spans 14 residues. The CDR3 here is CASTSGQGQETQYF. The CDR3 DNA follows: TGTGCCAGCACCTCAGGACAGGGGCAAGAGACCCAGTACTTC.

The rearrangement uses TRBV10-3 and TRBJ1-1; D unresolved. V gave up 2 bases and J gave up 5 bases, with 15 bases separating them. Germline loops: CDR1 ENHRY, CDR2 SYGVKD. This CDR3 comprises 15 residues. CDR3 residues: CAISESPGSGTEAFF. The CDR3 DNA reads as TGTGCCATCAGTGAGAGCCCGGGGTCGGGGACTGAAGCTTTCTTT.

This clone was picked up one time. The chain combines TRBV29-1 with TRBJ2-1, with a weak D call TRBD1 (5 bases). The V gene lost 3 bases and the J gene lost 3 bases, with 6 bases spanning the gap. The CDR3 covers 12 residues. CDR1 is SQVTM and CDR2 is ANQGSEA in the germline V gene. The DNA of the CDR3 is TGCAGCGTTGATGACAGCTACAATGAGCAGTTCTTC. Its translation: CSVDDSYNEQFF.

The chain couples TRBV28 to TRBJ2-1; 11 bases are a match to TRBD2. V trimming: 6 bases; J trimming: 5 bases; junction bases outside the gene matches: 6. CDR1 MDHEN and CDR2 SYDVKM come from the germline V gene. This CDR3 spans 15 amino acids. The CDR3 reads CASRLQTSGNNEQFF. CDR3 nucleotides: TGTGCCAGCAGACTACAGACTAGCGGGAACAATGAGCAGTTCTTC.

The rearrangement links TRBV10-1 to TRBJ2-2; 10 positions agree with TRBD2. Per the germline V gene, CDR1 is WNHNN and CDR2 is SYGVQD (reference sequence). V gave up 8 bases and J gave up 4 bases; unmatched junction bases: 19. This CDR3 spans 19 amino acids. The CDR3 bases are TGCGCCAGCTCTCGCCCGGGACAGCTAGCGGGAGACCTCACCGGGGAGCTGTTTTTT. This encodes CASSRPGQLAGDLTGELFF.

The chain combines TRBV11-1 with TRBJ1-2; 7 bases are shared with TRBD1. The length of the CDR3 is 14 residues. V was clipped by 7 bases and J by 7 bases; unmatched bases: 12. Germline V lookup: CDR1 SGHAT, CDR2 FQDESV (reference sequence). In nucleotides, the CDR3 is TGTGCCAGCAAACAGGGGCAGGATGGATCTGGCTACACCTTC. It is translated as CASKQGQDGSGYTF.

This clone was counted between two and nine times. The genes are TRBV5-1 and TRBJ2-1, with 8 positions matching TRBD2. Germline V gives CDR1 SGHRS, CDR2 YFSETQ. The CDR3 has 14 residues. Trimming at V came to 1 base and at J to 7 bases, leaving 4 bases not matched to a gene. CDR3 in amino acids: CASSLKIAGNEQFF. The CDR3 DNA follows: TGCGCCAGCAGCTTGAAGATAGCGGGGAATGAGCAGTTCTTC.

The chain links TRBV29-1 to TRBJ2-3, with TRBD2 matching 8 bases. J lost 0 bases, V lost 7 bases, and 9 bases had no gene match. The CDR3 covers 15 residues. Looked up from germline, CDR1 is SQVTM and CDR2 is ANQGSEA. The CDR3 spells CSAQTSATSTDTQYF. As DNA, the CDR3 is TGCAGCGCCCAGACTAGCGCCACTAGCACAGATACGCAGTATTTT.

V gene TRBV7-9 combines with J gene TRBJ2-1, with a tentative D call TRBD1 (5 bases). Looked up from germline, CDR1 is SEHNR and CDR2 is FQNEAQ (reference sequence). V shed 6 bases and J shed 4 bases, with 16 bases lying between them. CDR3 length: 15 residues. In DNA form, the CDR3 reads TGTGCCAGCAGTCCTCGACAGACGAATTACAATGAGCAGTTCTTC. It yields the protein CASSPRQTNYNEQFF. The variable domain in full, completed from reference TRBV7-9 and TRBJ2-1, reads DTGVSQNPRHKITKRGQNVTFRCDPISEHNRLYWYRQTLGQGPEFLTYFQNEAQLEKSRLLSDRFSAERPKGSFSTLEIQRTEQGDSAMYLCASSPRQTNYNEQFFGPGTRLTVL.

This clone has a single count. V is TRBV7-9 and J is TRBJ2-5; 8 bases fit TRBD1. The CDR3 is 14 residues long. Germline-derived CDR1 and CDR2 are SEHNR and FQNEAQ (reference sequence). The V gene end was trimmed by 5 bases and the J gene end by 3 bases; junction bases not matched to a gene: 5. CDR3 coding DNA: TGTGCCAGCAGCCCCGGACAGGGTGAAGAGACCCAGTACTTC. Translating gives CASSPGQGEETQYF.

The CDR3 DNA sequence: TGTGCCAGCAGTTTAGTACGCCAGTATAATGAAAAACTGTTTTTT. Its translation: CASSLVRQYNEKLFF. The chain carries TRBV27 and TRBJ1-4, with D unclear. Trimming stripped 2 bases from V and 4 bases from J, with 11 bases between. Germline V lookup: CDR1 MNHEY, CDR2 SMNVEV (reference sequence). The CDR3 totals 15 residues.

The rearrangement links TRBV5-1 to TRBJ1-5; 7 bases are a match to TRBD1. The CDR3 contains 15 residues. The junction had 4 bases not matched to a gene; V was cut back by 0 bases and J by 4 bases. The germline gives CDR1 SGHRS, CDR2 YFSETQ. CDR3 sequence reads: CASSLEGQPNQPQHF. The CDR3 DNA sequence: TGCGCCAGCAGCTTGGAGGGACAGCCAAATCAGCCCCAGCATTTT.

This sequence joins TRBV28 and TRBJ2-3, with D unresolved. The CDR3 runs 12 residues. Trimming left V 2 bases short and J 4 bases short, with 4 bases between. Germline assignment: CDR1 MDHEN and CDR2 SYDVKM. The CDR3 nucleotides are TGTGCCAGCAGTTTACGGGCAGATACGCAGTATTTT. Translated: CASSLRADTQYF.

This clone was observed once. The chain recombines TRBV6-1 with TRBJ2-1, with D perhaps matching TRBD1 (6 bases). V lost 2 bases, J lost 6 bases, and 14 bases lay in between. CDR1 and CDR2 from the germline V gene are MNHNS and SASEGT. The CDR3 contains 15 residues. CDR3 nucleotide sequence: TGTGCCAGCAGTGAACAGGGGACCCTCCCCAATGAGCAGTTCTTC. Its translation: CASSEQGTLPNEQFF.

The CDR3 reads CAWSGTGFFNEQYF. In DNA form, the CDR3 reads TGTGCCTGGAGTGGGACAGGGTTCTTCAACGAGCAGTACTTC. V gene TRBV30 combines with J gene TRBJ2-7; 8 bases are a match to TRBD1. The V gene end was trimmed by 1 base and the J gene end by 5 bases; junction bases not matched to a gene: 7. Germline CDR1 reads GTSNPN; CDR2 reads SVGIG (reference sequence). CDR3 size: 14 residues. The variable domain in full, with the rest retrieved from reference TRBV30 and TRBJ2-7, is SQTIHQWPATLVQPVGSPLSLECTVEGTSNPNLYWYRQAAGRGLQLLFYSVGIGQISSEVPQNLSASRPQDRQFILSSKKLLLSDSGFYLCAWSGTGFFNEQYFGPGTRLTVT.

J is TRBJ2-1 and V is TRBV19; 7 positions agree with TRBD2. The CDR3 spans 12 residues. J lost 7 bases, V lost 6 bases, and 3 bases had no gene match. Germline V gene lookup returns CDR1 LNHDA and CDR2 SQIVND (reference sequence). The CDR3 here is CASSLGGNEQFF. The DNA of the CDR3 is TGTGCCAGTAGCCTCGGGGGGAATGAGCAGTTCTTC.

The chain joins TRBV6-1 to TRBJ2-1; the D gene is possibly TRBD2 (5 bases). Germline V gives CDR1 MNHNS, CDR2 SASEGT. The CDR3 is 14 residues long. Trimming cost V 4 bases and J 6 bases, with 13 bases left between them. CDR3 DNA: TGTGCCAGCAGTGGAGCCGTCGGAGGCAATGAGCAGTTCTTC. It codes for CASSGAVGGNEQFF.

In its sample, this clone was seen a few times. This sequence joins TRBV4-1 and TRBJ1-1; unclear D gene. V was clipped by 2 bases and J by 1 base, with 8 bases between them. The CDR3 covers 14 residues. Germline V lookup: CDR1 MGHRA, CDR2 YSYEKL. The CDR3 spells CASSQRTQNTEAFF. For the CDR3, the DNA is TGCGCCAGCAGCCAACGCACACAGAACACTGAAGCTTTCTTT.

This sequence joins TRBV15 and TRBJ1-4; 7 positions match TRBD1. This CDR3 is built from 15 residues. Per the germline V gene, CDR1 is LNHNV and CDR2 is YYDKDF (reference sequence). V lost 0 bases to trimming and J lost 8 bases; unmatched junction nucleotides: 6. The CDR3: CATSRDRPGGEKLFF. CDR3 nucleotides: TGTGCCACCAGCAGAGATCGCCCAGGGGGAGAAAAACTGTTTTTT.

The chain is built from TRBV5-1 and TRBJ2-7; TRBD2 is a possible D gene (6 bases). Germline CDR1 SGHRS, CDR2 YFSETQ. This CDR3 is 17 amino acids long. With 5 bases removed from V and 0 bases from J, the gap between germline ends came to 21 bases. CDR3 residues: CASSPTGGRQSSYEQYF. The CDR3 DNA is TGCGCCAGCAGTCCAACCGGGGGACGCCAGAGCTCCTACGAGCAGTACTTC.